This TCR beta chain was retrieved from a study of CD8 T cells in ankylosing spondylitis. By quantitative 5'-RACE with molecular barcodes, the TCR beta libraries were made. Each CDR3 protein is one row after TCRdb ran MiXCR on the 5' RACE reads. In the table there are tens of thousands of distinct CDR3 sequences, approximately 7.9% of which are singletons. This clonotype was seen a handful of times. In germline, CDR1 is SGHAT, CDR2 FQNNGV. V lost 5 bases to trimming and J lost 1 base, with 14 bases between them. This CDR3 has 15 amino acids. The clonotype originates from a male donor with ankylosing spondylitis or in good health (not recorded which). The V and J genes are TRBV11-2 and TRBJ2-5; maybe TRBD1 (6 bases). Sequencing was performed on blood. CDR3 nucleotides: TGTGCCAGCAGCCCGATACGGGACACCCAAGAGACCCAGTACTTC. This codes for CASSPIRDTQETQYF.